A single sample gave rise to the 28 T cell receptor beta chains below, sequenced in a study of OX40 agonist ivuxolimab in advanced cancers. Measured with immunoSEQ multiplex PCR; TCRdb has only the in-frame clones, and not every one. The sample contains 95,000 to 150,000 clones, just over 90% of which appear only once. Material: CD4+ or CD8+ T cells sorted from blood, obtained in a trial of the OX40 agonist ivuxolimab. The source is an adult with an advanced solid tumor such as melanoma, head and neck, liver or kidney cancer.

The gene calls are TRBV6-1 and TRBJ2-4, with 7 bases fitting TRBD1. Germline trimming cut 4 bases from V and 8 bases from J; bases unmatched to any gene: 8. This CDR3 is 14 amino acids long. Germline CDR1 is MNHNS and CDR2 is SASEGT. The CDR3 DNA is TGTGCCAGCAGTGGGGACAGCGGTGGAGACATTCAGTACTTC. Residues: CASSGDSGGDIQYF.

This clone was counted a few times. The chain couples TRBV28 to TRBJ1-1; D is possibly TRBD1 (5 bases). The CDR3 is 14 amino acids. Trimming shortened V by 2 bases and J by 8 bases, and 15 bases separated the two germline ends. Per germline, CDR1 MDHEN and CDR2 SYDVKM. The CDR3 coding sequence is TGTGCCAGCAGTTTAAGATCGGGGGGAGTGGAAGCTTTCTTT. Translating gives CASSLRSGGVEAFF. Filled out from reference TRBV28 and TRBJ1-1, the complete variable domain reads DVKVTQSSRYLVKRTGEKVFLECVQDMDHENMFWYRQDPGLGLRLIYFSYDVKMKEKGDIPEGYSVSREKKERFSLILESASTNQTSMYLCASSLRSGGVEAFFGQGTRLTVV.

The rearrangement uses TRBV18 and TRBJ1-5; D is undetermined. V was trimmed by 6 bases and J by 0 bases, leaving 18 bases between them. CDR3 length equals 17 residues. CDR1 is KGHSH, CDR2 LQKENI, per germline. The CDR3 DNA is TGTGCCAGCTCCCAGGAGTCGAGCTTTTATAGCAATCAGCCCCAGCATTTT. Its protein is CASSQESSFYSNQPQHF. The full variable domain, with the rest looked up from reference TRBV18 and TRBJ1-5, is NAGVMQNPRHLVRRRGQEARLRCSPMKGHSHVYWYRQLPEEGLKFMVYLQKENIIDESGMPKERFSAEFPKEGPSILRIQQVVRGDSAAYFCASSQESSFYSNQPQHFGDGTRLSIL.

The chain carries TRBV6-5 and TRBJ1-4; D call uncertain. The CDR3 contains 14 residues. Germline V CDR1 and CDR2: MNHEY, SVGAGI. Trimming left V 5 bases short and J 8 bases short, with 15 bases between. CDR3 sequence: CASSLIVEGEKLFF. The CDR3 DNA reads as TGTGCCAGCAGTCTAATCGTGGAAGGAGAAAAACTGTTTTTT.

The chain links TRBV11-3 to TRBJ2-1, with D possibly TRBD1 on 7 matching bases. CDR3 length: 14 residues. CDR1 is SGHNT, CDR2 YENEEA, per germline. V gave up 7 bases and J gave up 6 bases, with 16 bases separating them. For the CDR3, the DNA is TGTGCCAGCAAGAAGGAGGGGGCCCTCAATGAGCAGTTCTTC. Protein sequence: CASKKEGALNEQFF.

The CDR3, as DNA: TGTGCCAGCAGCTTAGCTCGGAACACCTACAATGAGCAGTTCTTC. It is translated as CASSLARNTYNEQFF. The genes are TRBV7-2 and TRBJ2-1; D not resolved. The V end lost 0 bases, the J end lost 2 bases, and 8 bases lay between the germline ends. Germline CDR1 is SGHTA and CDR2 is FQGNSA. The CDR3 is 15 residues long.

The chain employs TRBV6-6 and TRBJ2-3; unclear D gene. Germline CDR1 and CDR2: MNHNY and SVGAGI (reference sequence). The CDR3 spans 14 residues. V lost 0 bases to trimming and J lost 1 base, with 5 bases between them. As DNA, the CDR3 is TGTGCCAGCAGTTACTCGGCCGGCACAGATACGCAGTATTTT. It yields the protein CASSYSAGTDTQYF.

V gene TRBV5-4 combines with J gene TRBJ2-1; maybe TRBD1 (6 bases). This CDR3 spans 15 amino acids. Trimming removed 5 bases from V and 0 bases from J, with 12 bases in between. Germline loops: CDR1 SGHNT, CDR2 YYREEE (reference sequence). The CDR3 DNA reads as TGTGCCAGCAGGTCCGACAGGACCTCCTACAATGAGCAGTTCTTC. Translation: CASRSDRTSYNEQFF.

The chain is built from TRBV6-1 and TRBJ1-5; perhaps TRBD1 as D (6 bases). The CDR3 has 15 residues. Between the trimmed V and J ends, which lost 7 bases and 6 bases, there was a span of 19 bases. The germline V gene encodes CDR1 MNHNS and CDR2 SASEGT. In nucleotides, the CDR3 is TGTGCCAGCATGATGGGAACAGGGCCCGCTCAGCCCCAGCATTTT. Translating gives CASMMGTGPAQPQHF.

In regard to this clone: The junction differs from germline at one of its ends, possibly a read error. The chain has TRBV6-1 and TRBJ1-3; 9 bases agree with TRBD1. From germline, CDR1 is MNHNS and CDR2 SASEGT. The length of the CDR3 is 14 residues. The CDR3 sequence: CASSRTGVGNTIYF. The CDR3 DNA is TGCGCCAGCAGCCGGACAGGGGTTGGAAACACCATATATTTT.

V is TRBV11-1 and J is TRBJ2-3; D gene uncertain. With 1 base removed from V and 0 bases from J, the gap between germline ends came to 5 bases. The CDR3 contains 14 residues. In germline, CDR1 is SGHAT, CDR2 FQDESV (reference sequence). The CDR3 DNA is TGTGCCAGCAGCTTAGAACGTAGCACAGATACGCAGTATTTT. Its translation: CASSLERSTDTQYF.

The chain is built from TRBV9 and TRBJ2-7; TRBD2 matches 8 bases. With V trimmed by 2 bases and J by 0 bases, 4 bases remained unmatched. The CDR3 is 15 amino acids. CDR1 is SGDLS, CDR2 YYNGEE, per germline. The CDR3 nucleotides read TGTGCCAGCAGCGTGGGGCTAGCGGGCTCCTACGAGCAGTACTTC. Protein: CASSVGLAGSYEQYF. Full variable domain (rest looked up from reference TRBV9 and TRBJ2-7): DSGVTQTPKHLITATGQRVTLRCSPRSGDLSVYWYQQSLDQGLQFLIQYYNGEERAKGNILERFSAQQFPDLHSELNLSSLELGDSALYFCASSVGLAGSYEQYFGPGTRLTVT.

The chain has TRBV11-2 and TRBJ1-4, with no clear D. The CDR3 contains 15 residues. V shed 3 bases and J shed 7 bases, with 15 bases lying between them. Germline lookup yields CDR1 SGHAT and CDR2 FQNNGV. Here the CDR3 reads CASSLNNRNGEKLFF. Written as DNA, the CDR3 is TGTGCCAGCAGCTTGAACAACAGAAACGGTGAAAAACTGTTTTTT.

The chain couples TRBV10-2 to TRBJ2-7; a possible D gene is TRBD2 (5 bases). Germline lookup yields CDR1 WSHSY and CDR2 SAAADI. V was pared by 4 bases and J by 2 bases, with 15 bases between. The CDR3 consists of 15 residues. CDR3 region: CASSGLEGSTYEQYF. The DNA of the CDR3 is TGCGCCAGCAGTGGGTTAGAGGGAAGTACCTACGAGCAGTACTTC.

The chain links TRBV2 to TRBJ2-3, with 16 bases identical to TRBD2. V was pared by 5 bases and J by 2 bases, with 7 bases of the junction left unmatched. The germline CDR1 and CDR2 sequences are SNHLY and FYNNEI. The CDR3 has 18 amino acids. The CDR3 protein is CASSSPGLAGGPTDTQYF. The CDR3 DNA follows: TGTGCCAGCAGTTCCCCGGGACTAGCGGGAGGGCCCACAGATACGCAGTATTTT.

The chain joins TRBV5-1 to TRBJ2-3; D possibly corresponds to TRBD2 (5 bases). Looked up from germline, CDR1 is SGHRS and CDR2 is YFSETQ. Trimming pared 1 base from V and 4 bases from J, leaving 10 bases between. CDR3 length equals 14 residues. The CDR3 loop is CASSLTGSADTQYF. CDR3 nucleotides: TGCGCCAGCAGCTTGACGGGGTCAGCAGATACGCAGTATTTT.

DNA of the CDR3: TGTGCCAGCAGTTTTCGGGAGGGCCGCTACGAGCAGTACTTC. Its translation is CASSFREGRYEQYF. J is TRBJ2-7 and V is TRBV28; 8 nucleotides line up with TRBD2. The CDR3 is 14 amino acids. Germline V CDR1 and CDR2: MDHEN, SYDVKM. With V trimmed by 3 bases and J by 3 bases, 4 bases remained unmatched.

This chain links TRBV7-6 with TRBJ2-5; D is perhaps TRBD2 (6 bases). Trimming shortened V by 1 base and J by 5 bases, and 14 bases separated the two germline ends. Germline V gene lookup returns CDR1 SGHVS and CDR2 FNYEAQ. The CDR3 has 15 residues. DNA of the CDR3: TGTGCCAGCAGCTTAGAACCGGGGAGGTGGGAGACCCAGTACTTC. Amino acids: CASSLEPGRWETQYF. Drawing the rest from reference TRBV7-6 and TRBJ2-5, the complete variable domain is GAGVSQSPRYKVTKRGQDVALRCDPISGHVSLYWYRQALGQGPEFLTYFNYEAQQDKSGLPNDRFSAERPEGSISTLTIQRTEQRDSAMYRCASSLEPGRWETQYFGPGTRLLVL.

The chain has TRBV6-5 and TRBJ2-5; D not resolved. Looked up from germline, CDR1 is MNHEY and CDR2 is SVGAGI. The CDR3 is made up of 14 amino acids. The V gene lost 7 bases and the J gene lost 4 bases, with 16 bases spanning the gap. The CDR3 DNA is TGTGCCAGCACCATACGGGCCTCACGAGAGACCCAGTACTTC. Translated: CASTIRASRETQYF.

The V gene is TRBV27, the J gene TRBJ1-2, with D possibly TRBD1 on 5 matching bases. The V gene's germline CDR1 is MNHEY and CDR2 SMNVEV (reference sequence). The CDR3 runs 13 residues. V was cut by 6 bases and J by 2 bases, with 10 bases left in between. Here the CDR3 reads CASRPDTNYGYTF. In DNA, the CDR3 is TGTGCCAGCAGGCCGGACACGAACTATGGCTACACCTTC.

This chain uses TRBV5-1 with TRBJ1-4; D unresolved. Per the germline V gene, CDR1 is SGHRS and CDR2 is YFSETQ. The CDR3 has 15 residues. Trimming took 4 bases from V and 7 from J, leaving 17 bases between them. In nucleotides, the CDR3 is TGCGCCAGCAGCATTGGCTCCACGTCTGGTGAAAAACTGTTTTTT. It yields the protein CASSIGSTSGEKLFF.

The chain combines TRBV6-1 with TRBJ2-2, with D perhaps matching TRBD1 (6 bases). The CDR3 length is 13 residues. The V gene lost 9 bases and the J gene lost 2 bases, with 10 bases spanning the gap. From germline, CDR1 is MNHNS and CDR2 SASEGT. CDR3 coding DNA: TGTGCCAGTACGGGACAAAACACCGGGGAGCTGTTTTTT. Its translation is CASTGQNTGELFF.

This clone was seen a single time. This chain connects TRBV27 to TRBJ1-1, with 8 bases aligning to TRBD1. CDR3 length: 15 residues. Germline values: CDR1 MNHEY, CDR2 SMNVEV (reference sequence). The trim removed 8 bases at V and 5 bases at J, leaving 13 bases unmatched. The CDR3 sequence: CASGNRGNALTEAFF. The CDR3 region has the DNA TGTGCCAGCGGGAACAGGGGGAATGCTTTGACTGAAGCTTTCTTT.

The chain joins TRBV6-1 to TRBJ2-7; tentatively, D is TRBD2 (7 bases). The CDR3 contains 14 residues. With 6 bases removed from V and 1 base from J, the gap between germline ends came to 13 bases. CDR1 MNHNS and CDR2 SASEGT come from the germline V gene. The CDR3 protein is CASRTRGASYEQYF. As DNA, the CDR3 is TGTGCCAGCAGGACTCGGGGGGCGTCCTACGAGCAGTACTTC.

This chain connects TRBV21-1 to TRBJ2-4; the listed D gene, TRBD1, was not tested against the DNA. TRBV21-1 is a recognized pseudogene. The CDR3 has 20 amino acids. CDR3 coding DNA: TGTGCCAGCAGCAAATGGTGGTGGGACAGGGGGCGCGGGGCCAAAAACATTCAGTACTTC. This translates into CASSKWWWDRGRGAKNIQYF.

The chain links TRBV7-8 to TRBJ2-6; D is uncertain. Trimming pared 4 bases from V and 2 bases from J, leaving 0 bases between. This CDR3 is built from 12 residues. CDR1 and CDR2 (germline): SGHVS, FQNEAQ. The CDR3 loop reads CASSSGANVLTF. Written as DNA, the CDR3 is TGTGCCAGCAGCTCTGGGGCCAACGTCCTGACTTTC.

The chain recombines TRBV7-2 with TRBJ1-1; D is perhaps TRBD1 (5 bases). Trimming removed 8 bases from V and 2 bases from J, with 9 bases in between. Per germline, CDR1 SGHTA and CDR2 FQGNSA. This CDR3 is built from 12 residues. This chain's CDR3 is CASGDFNTEAFF. The CDR3 DNA reads as TGTGCCAGCGGGGACTTTAACACTGAAGCTTTCTTT.

The gene calls are TRBV6-6 and TRBJ1-5; D call uncertain. V lost 7 bases and J lost 3, with 7 bases in between. Germline loops: CDR1 MNHNY, CDR2 SVGAGI (reference sequence). CDR3 length: 12 residues. In DNA form, the CDR3 reads TGTGCCAGCAAGACCCACAATCAGCCCCAGCATTTT. Protein sequence: CASKTHNQPQHF.